The following is a TCR beta chain sequence with its context. Its target is not known. The data were taken from a study of T cells expressing NK-cell markers. The overall study: Repertoires of TCR beta were obtained from T cells sorted as CD3+CD56+NKG2C+, CD3+CD56+NKG2C- and CD3+CD56-NKG2C+. HCMV serostatus: seven of eight sequenced donors positive, one negative. Study results and caveats: Dominant NKG2C+ clonotypes accounted for roughly 1.0-7.0% of CD8+ T cells in more than 5 donors.

It was by 5'RACE template switching with UMIs that TCR beta cDNA was made. TCRdb re-called the 5' RACE reads and gives one entry per CDR3 protein, without DNA. This repertoire includes approximately 420,000 distinct CDR3 sequences. Germline-derived CDR1 and CDR2 are SGHVS and FQNEAQ. This CDR3 has 11 residues. The J gene is TRBJ1-6, the V gene TRBV7-8. The sequenced sample consisted of blood T cells: a sorted CD56 or NKG2C T cell subset, CD4+ or CD8+ T cells, or bulk PBMC T cells (not recorded which). The receptor was derived from a woman between 45 and 65 years old in good health. The CDR3 reads CASSDNSPLHF.